The 29 T cell receptor beta chains presented below share a single source sample, sequenced in a study of technical replicates of blood from a few donors. Measured with immunoSEQ multiplex PCR; TCRdb has only the in-frame clones, and not every one. This repertoire shows about 97,000 clones, 96% found once; its top ten account for 0.2% to 0.25%. Input material: T cells isolated from PBMCs. The receptors were sampled from a human donor in good health.

V gene TRBV5-1 combines with J gene TRBJ1-1; tentative D call: TRBD1 (5 bases). The germline V and J ends were trimmed by 4 bases and 4 bases, with 20 bases remaining between them. Looked up from germline, CDR1 is SGHRS and CDR2 is YFSETQ. There are 16 residues in the CDR3. The CDR3 here is CASSPTRQYGVTEAFF. The CDR3 DNA reads TGCGCCAGCAGCCCTACTCGACAGTACGGCGTCACTGAAGCTTTCTTT.

This chain uses TRBV7-6 with TRBJ2-5; 8 bases map to TRBD1. Germline CDR1 and CDR2: SGHVS and FNYEAQ. The CDR3 consists of 14 residues. Trimming at V came to 1 base and at J to 5 bases, leaving 3 bases not matched to a gene. CDR3 bases: TGTGCCAGCAGCTTAGAGACAGGGGCCGAGACCCAGTACTTC. Translated: CASSLETGAETQYF.

This sequence joins TRBV5-1 and TRBJ2-7, with TRBD2 identical over 8 bases. CDR3 length: 16 residues. The junction had 11 bases not matched to a gene; V was cut back by 4 bases and J by 2 bases. Germline V gene data show CDR1 as SGHRS and CDR2 as YFSETQ. The CDR3 coding sequence is TGCGCCAGCAGCCCGCTCGGGGCGGGAGGACCCTACGAGCAGTACTTC. Translation: CASSPLGAGGPYEQYF.

The chain couples TRBV27 to TRBJ2-1; D might be TRBD2 (6 bases). CDR1 MNHEY and CDR2 SMNVEV come from the germline V gene (reference sequence). Trimming pared 1 base from V and 0 bases from J, leaving 10 bases between. This CDR3 contains 16 residues. In nucleotides, the CDR3 is TGTGCCAGCAGTTTATTTGCGGGGAGCTCCTACAATGAGCAGTTCTTC. Translated, it gives CASSLFAGSSYNEQFF.

The chain has TRBV5-1 and TRBJ2-7; TRBD1 aligns across 7 bases. Trimming cost V 1 base and J 5 bases; bases outside gene matches: 6. Germline V gene lookup returns CDR1 SGHRS and CDR2 YFSETQ. The CDR3 is 14 residues long. The CDR3 sequence: CASSLLGTANEQYF. In DNA, the CDR3 is TGCGCCAGCAGCTTGCTAGGGACAGCGAACGAGCAGTACTTC.

The chain carries TRBV7-6 and TRBJ1-1; TRBD1 aligns across 11 bases. The germline V gene encodes CDR1 SGHVS and CDR2 FNYEAQ. V trimming: 3 bases; J trimming: 1 base; junction bases outside the gene matches: 4. The CDR3 loop spans 16 amino acids. This CDR3 reads CASSFQGTGGNTEAFF. For the CDR3, the DNA is TGTGCCAGCAGCTTTCAGGGGACAGGGGGGAACACTGAAGCTTTCTTT. Using reference TRBV7-6 and TRBJ1-1 for the parts outside the CDR3, the full variable domain is GAGVSQSPRYKVTKRGQDVALRCDPISGHVSLYWYRQALGQGPEFLTYFNYEAQQDKSGLPNDRFSAERPEGSISTLTIQRTEQRDSAMYRCASSFQGTGGNTEAFFGQGTRLTVV.

The V call is TRBV18, the J call TRBJ2-3, with 10 bases aligning to TRBD2. Germline V gene lookup returns CDR1 KGHSH and CDR2 LQKENI. V gave up 3 bases and J gave up 3 bases; unmatched junction bases: 6. This CDR3 region has 16 residues. CDR3 sequence reads: CASSPGGSGGTDTQYF. DNA of the CDR3: TGTGCCAGCTCACCTGGAGGTAGCGGGGGGACAGATACGCAGTATTTT. The variable domain in full, completed from reference TRBV18 and TRBJ2-3, reads NAGVMQNPRHLVRRRGQEARLRCSPMKGHSHVYWYRQLPEEGLKFMVYLQKENIIDESGMPKERFSAEFPKEGPSILRIQQVVRGDSAAYFCASSPGGSGGTDTQYFGPGTRLTVL.

The V and J genes are TRBV19 and TRBJ2-1, with 10 bases that match TRBD2. This CDR3 is built from 17 residues. Looked up from germline, CDR1 is LNHDA and CDR2 is SQIVND (reference sequence). Losses at the gene ends were 7 bases for V and 4 bases for J; bases not matched to a gene: 13. CDR3 DNA sequence: TGTGCCAGTACCGAGTCCCAACTAGCGGGGACTTACAATGAGCAGTTCTTC. It encodes CASTESQLAGTYNEQFF.

This chain connects TRBV10-2 to TRBJ2-7, with D perhaps TRBD2 (5 bases). The CDR3 extends over 13 amino acids. Trimming left V 0 bases short and J 7 bases short, with 10 bases between. CDR1 and CDR2 from the germline V gene are WSHSY and SAAADI. The CDR3 coding sequence is TGCGCCAGCAGTGAGTCGAAGTGGAGGGAGCAGTACTTC. Protein product: CASSESKWREQYF.

The chain has TRBV11-3 and TRBJ1-3; no clear D. Germline V gene sequence: CDR1 SGHNT, CDR2 YENEEA. The CDR3 has 15 residues. V lost 0 bases and J lost 0, with 6 bases in between. This CDR3 reads CASSLDSSSGNTIYF. The CDR3 DNA reads as TGTGCCAGCAGCTTAGATAGTTCCTCTGGAAACACCATATATTTT.

The chain uses TRBV7-2 and TRBJ2-5; D possibly corresponds to TRBD2 (7 bases). Germline values: CDR1 SGHTA, CDR2 FQGNSA. V dropped 3 bases and J dropped 5 bases, with 13 bases sitting between them. The CDR3 has 14 amino acids. The CDR3 bases are TGTGCCAGCAGCTTCCTGGGGGGGCTGGAGACCCAGTACTTC. It specifies CASSFLGGLETQYF.

The chain has TRBV5-4 and TRBJ2-3; TRBD1 is a possible D gene (6 bases). Germline V CDR1 and CDR2: SGHNT, YYREEE (reference sequence). V lost 4 bases and J 0 bases, leaving 12 bases between the germline ends. This CDR3 has 15 residues. The chain's CDR3 is CASSLRTASTDTQYF. In DNA, the CDR3 is TGTGCCAGCAGCCTCAGGACAGCCAGCACAGATACGCAGTATTTT.

The chain has TRBV4-1 and TRBJ1-2; the D is unclear. CDR3 length equals 16 residues. The V end was cut by 3 bases, the J end by 2 bases, with 16 bases between. Germline V gene sequence: CDR1 MGHRA, CDR2 YSYEKL. CDR3 sequence reads: CASSQPREGLNYGYTF. DNA for the CDR3: TGCGCCAGCAGCCAGCCACGGGAGGGCCTCAACTATGGCTACACCTTC.

With regard to this clone: Other DNA sequences in the same sample also yield this CDR3. This rearrangement joins TRBV2 to TRBJ1-5; D call uncertain. Germline assignment: CDR1 SNHLY and CDR2 FYNNEI. The CDR3 loop spans 11 amino acids. Deletions cut 8 bases from V and 4 bases from J, with 6 bases between. The CDR3: CASGGNQPQHF. In nucleotides, the CDR3 is TGTGCCAGCGGCGGGAATCAGCCCCAGCATTTT.

Written as DNA, the CDR3 is TGTGCCAGCAGCTGGAACGTCCTAGCGGGGGGTTGGGAGCAGTTCTTC. This translates into CASSWNVLAGGWEQFF. The chain joins TRBV7-8 to TRBJ2-1, with 11 bases matching TRBD2. The CDR3 runs 16 residues. V shed 4 bases and J 10 bases; nucleotides not matched to a gene: 12. Per the germline V gene, CDR1 is SGHVS and CDR2 is FQNEAQ.

This chain joins TRBV6-6 and TRBJ1-5, with 7 bases aligning to TRBD1. Germline trimming cut 2 bases from V and 6 bases from J; bases unmatched to any gene: 4. Germline CDR1 and CDR2: MNHNY and SVGAGI (reference sequence). The CDR3 covers 14 residues. CDR3 nucleotide sequence: TGTGCCAGCAGTTACGACAGGGACCGTCAGCCCCAGCATTTT. Translating gives CASSYDRDRQPQHF.

This chain links TRBV19 with TRBJ1-1; 8 bases agree with TRBD1. This CDR3 spans 15 amino acids. Trimming removed 4 bases from V and 7 bases from J; junction bases left unmatched: 11. Per germline, CDR1 LNHDA and CDR2 SQIVND (reference sequence). CDR3 amino acids: CASSTRGDRNGEAFF. The CDR3 DNA follows: TGTGCCAGTAGTACCAGAGGGGACAGGAACGGTGAAGCTTTCTTT.

The rearrangement links TRBV27 to TRBJ2-3, with TRBD2 as a possible D gene (6 bases). The ends were cut back, 2 bases at V and 5 bases at J, with 8 bases in the middle. The CDR3 covers 13 residues. The germline V gene has CDR1 MNHEY and CDR2 SMNVEV (reference sequence). The CDR3 DNA sequence: TGTGCCAGCAGTTTAGGAGGGAGAGATACGCAGTATTTT. Translated: CASSLGGRDTQYF.

The rearrangement links TRBV11-3 to TRBJ2-7; 11 positions match TRBD1. The CDR3 covers 14 residues. CDR1 and CDR2 from the germline V gene are SGHNT and YENEEA. Losses at the gene ends were 4 bases for V and 5 bases for J; bases not matched to a gene: 4. The CDR3 DNA reads as TGTGCCAGCAGCTCCGGGACAGGGGGTAACGAGCAGTACTTC. Residues: CASSSGTGGNEQYF.

The V gene is TRBV15, the J gene TRBJ1-1; D gene unclear. The CDR3 is made up of 13 amino acids. The germline V gene encodes CDR1 LNHNV and CDR2 YYDKDF (reference sequence). Between the trimmed V and J ends, which lost 0 bases and 6 bases, there was a span of 8 bases. The CDR3 DNA reads TGTGCCACCAGCAGAGATTTCGTATCTGAAGCTTTCTTT. Its translation: CATSRDFVSEAFF.

V usage is TRBV11-2 and J usage is TRBJ2-1; D perhaps matches TRBD2 (5 bases). V dropped 6 bases and J dropped 2 bases, with 17 bases sitting between them. Germline V gene data show CDR1 as SGHAT and CDR2 as FQNNGV. The CDR3 runs to 16 residues. CDR3 nucleotide sequence: TGTGCCAGCAGTCTAGAGGGCCAGAAGACCTACAATGAGCAGTTCTTC. Protein: CASSLEGQKTYNEQFF.

The chain recombines TRBV5-4 with TRBJ2-7, with 7 bases matching TRBD2. CDR3 length: 13 residues. Trimming at V came to 4 bases and at J to 0 bases, leaving 1 base not matched to a gene. Germline-derived CDR1 and CDR2 are SGHNT and YYREEE (reference sequence). CDR3 residues: CASSRDYSYEQYF. The CDR3 nucleotides are TGTGCCAGCAGCCGGGACTACTCCTACGAGCAGTACTTC.

The V call is TRBV7-9, the J call TRBJ1-1; D uncertain. The CDR3 is 14 amino acids. V lost 5 bases and J 2 bases, leaving 12 bases between the germline ends. Germline loops: CDR1 SEHNR, CDR2 FQNEAQ (reference sequence). CDR3 region: CASSREVRNTEAFF. The CDR3 coding sequence is TGTGCCAGCAGCCGGGAGGTGCGTAACACTGAAGCTTTCTTT.

The chain has TRBV6-1 and TRBJ2-3; D call uncertain. This CDR3 has 12 residues. V dropped 3 bases and J dropped 4 bases, with 5 bases sitting between them. CDR1 and CDR2 from the germline V gene are MNHNS and SASEGT. In DNA, the CDR3 is TGTGCCAGCAGTGATGGCCCAGATACGCAGTATTTT. Its protein is CASSDGPDTQYF.

J is TRBJ1-2 and V is TRBV30; 12 nucleotides agree with TRBD1. V shed 0 bases and J 0 bases; nucleotides not matched to a gene: 5. The CDR3 is 17 residues long. Germline assignment: CDR1 GTSNPN and CDR2 SVGIG (reference sequence). In nucleotides, the CDR3 is TGTGCCTGGAGTGTGGGGACAGGGGGCTTAGCTAACTATGGCTACACCTTC. Translation: CAWSVGTGGLANYGYTF.

The chain carries TRBV5-4 and TRBJ1-2, with unresolved D. The ends were cut back, 0 bases at V and 0 bases at J, with 6 bases in the middle. In germline, CDR1 is SGHNT, CDR2 YYREEE (reference sequence). The CDR3 spans 14 residues. DNA for the CDR3: TGTGCCAGCAGCTTGGAGTTAGCTAACTATGGCTACACCTTC. As protein: CASSLELANYGYTF. Supplemented by reference TRBV5-4 and TRBJ1-2, the full variable domain reads ETGVTQSPTHLIKTRGQQVTLRCSSQSGHNTVSWYQQALGQGPQFIFQYYREEENGRGNFPPRFSGLQFPNYSSELNVNALELDDSALYLCASSLELANYGYTFGSGTRLTVV.

The chain carries TRBV7-2 and TRBJ2-3; TRBD1 aligns across 10 bases. Germline-derived CDR1 and CDR2 are SGHTA and FQGNSA. The CDR3 extends over 17 amino acids. V lost 5 bases and J lost 8; bases outside the gene matches: 16. CDR3 amino acids: CASSTSGTGALMGTQYF. In nucleotides, the CDR3 is TGTGCCAGCAGCACCTCTGGGACAGGGGCTTTGATGGGTACGCAGTATTTT.

The chain joins TRBV6-5 to TRBJ1-5, with TRBD1 as a possible D gene (6 bases). Germline V lookup: CDR1 MNHEY, CDR2 SVGAGI. The CDR3 has 15 amino acids. V was cut by 5 bases and J by 4 bases, with 15 bases left in between. The CDR3 loop is CASSRTGTKNQPQHF. The DNA for the CDR3 is TGTGCCAGCAGTCGAACCGGGACAAAAAATCAGCCCCAGCATTTT.

This sequence joins TRBV7-9 and TRBJ1-1, with D maybe TRBD1 (6 bases). The CDR3 is 17 residues long. The V end was cut by 5 bases, the J end by 1 base, with 20 bases between. The germline gives CDR1 SEHNR, CDR2 FQNEAQ (reference sequence). The CDR3 reads CASSLQQGIRENTEAFF. CDR3 coding DNA: TGTGCCAGCAGCCTTCAACAGGGTATAAGGGAGAACACTGAAGCTTTCTTT. Using reference TRBV7-9 and TRBJ1-1 for the parts outside the CDR3, the full variable domain is DTGVSQNPRHKITKRGQNVTFRCDPISEHNRLYWYRQTLGQGPEFLTYFQNEAQLEKSRLLSDRFSAERPKGSFSTLEIQRTEQGDSAMYLCASSLQQGIRENTEAFFGQGTRLTVV.